This T cell receptor beta chain was sequenced for a study of blood T cell repertoires in COVID-19. Across the whole study: Acute-phase and convalescent COVID-19 samples originated in the United States, Italy and Spain. Sample material is recorded as cDNA or gDNA derived from T cells, B-cell-depleted T cells, or PBMCs.

CDR1 and CDR2 (germline): SGHAT, FQDESV (reference sequence). CDR3 length: 15 residues. V lost 3 bases to trimming and J lost 2 bases, with 11 bases between them. In the original processing: Reference gene primer amplification gave nucleated cell count estimates. The data were produced by immunoSEQ multiplex PCR, yet TCRdb's version contains in-frame clones alone and is incomplete. V, J and clone size derive from that table, while D and trimming were established from the DNA sequence. The profile covers a few hundred thousand clones, with 86% appearing a single time and around 1.6% taken by the ten largest.

The sequenced sample was peripheral blood. This clonotype originated in a woman aged 45-59 years with acute or convalescent COVID-19. The chain employs TRBV11-1 and TRBJ2-1; D possibly corresponds to TRBD2 (5 bases). The CDR3 DNA sequence: TGTGCCAGCAGCTTTCTATTCGGGACCTACAATGAGCAGTTCTTC. Translating it yields CASSFLFGTYNEQFF.